This is a list of T cell receptor beta chains from one sample in a study of T cells in Graves' hyperthyroidism and ophthalmopathy. TCRdb itself ran the multiplex PCR reads through MiXCR, one entry per CDR3 protein. Of almost 500,000 distinct CDR3 sequences detected, about 20% appear once; the ten largest clones hold about 53%. The sample consisted of blood. The receptor source for this set is a woman in her seventies with Graves' ophthalmopathy. Each CDR3 is given with its conserved first and last residue. Fields, in order: J gene, clone size, V gene, CDR3 length, D gene, CDR3 protein, CDR3 DNA. The D gene is left open where the match is weak. The size field is filled for only some rows; it gives once, few, many or a size class.

J gene: TRBJ1-1
clone size: few
V gene: TRBV19
CDR3 length: 14
D gene: NA
CDR3 protein: CASSYQVQNTEAFF
CDR3 DNA: TGTGCCAGTAGTTATCAGGTGCAAAACACTGAAGCTTTCTTT

J gene: TRBJ2-7
clone size: NA
V gene: TRBV28
CDR3 length: 13
D gene: TRBD2
CDR3 protein: CASMTSGGYEQYF
CDR3 DNA: TGTGCCAGCATGACTAGCGGGGGGTACGAGCAGTACTTC

J gene: TRBJ1-4
clone size: NA
V gene: TRBV10-3
CDR3 length: 14
D gene: TRBD1
CDR3 protein: CAISTGTVNEKLFF
CDR3 DNA: TGTGCCATCAGTACCGGGACAGTTAATGAAAAACTGTTTTTT

J gene: TRBJ2-1
clone size: few
V gene: TRBV18
CDR3 length: 11
D gene: NA
CDR3 protein: CASSHANEQFF
CDR3 DNA: TGTGCCAGCTCACATGCCAATGAGCAGTTCTTC

J gene: TRBJ2-1
clone size: NA
V gene: TRBV6-1
CDR3 length: 13
D gene: TRBD2
CDR3 protein: CASTWREGNEQFF
CDR3 DNA: TGTGCCAGCACGTGGCGGGAGGGCAATGAGCAGTTCTTC

J gene: TRBJ1-1
clone size: many
V gene: TRBV28
CDR3 length: 12
D gene: NA
CDR3 protein: CASSLFPTEAFF
CDR3 DNA: TGTGCCAGCAGTTTGTTCCCCACTGAAGCTTTCTTT

J gene: TRBJ1-1
clone size: NA
V gene: TRBV7-6
CDR3 length: 18
D gene: NA
CDR3 protein: CASSLALSGRSLNTEAFF
CDR3 DNA: TGTGCCAGCAGCTTAGCGCTTTCTGGACGGTCCCTGAACACTGAAGCTTTCTTT

J gene: TRBJ1-3
clone size: few
V gene: TRBV5-1
CDR3 length: 14
D gene: NA
CDR3 protein: CASSLRGRGNTIYF
CDR3 DNA: TGCGCCAGCAGCTTGAGAGGACGAGGAAACACCATATATTTT

J gene: TRBJ1-1
clone size: few
V gene: TRBV28
CDR3 length: 14
D gene: NA
CDR3 protein: CASSWGGFTTEAFF
CDR3 DNA: TGTGCCAGCAGTTGGGGGGGTTTTACGACTGAAGCTTTCTTT

J gene: TRBJ2-5
clone size: few
V gene: TRBV5-5
CDR3 length: 13
D gene: NA
CDR3 protein: CASSLAARETQYF
CDR3 DNA: TGTGCCAGCAGCTTGGCGGCGCGAGAGACCCAGTACTTC

J gene: TRBJ2-4
clone size: few
V gene: TRBV24-1
CDR3 length: 14
D gene: TRBD1
CDR3 protein: CATSARGAKNIQYF
CDR3 DNA: TGTGCCACCAGTGCCAGGGGGGCCAAAAACATTCAGTACTTC

J gene: TRBJ1-1
clone size: NA
V gene: TRBV6-1
CDR3 length: 13
D gene: TRBD1
CDR3 protein: CAESPQGGTEAFF
CDR3 DNA: TGTGCCGAAAGTCCCCAGGGGGGCACTGAAGCTTTCTTT

J gene: TRBJ2-1
clone size: few
V gene: TRBV6-1
CDR3 length: 16
D gene: NA
CDR3 protein: CASSEGRKRVYNEQFF
CDR3 DNA: TGTGCCAGCAGTGAAGGGAGAAAGCGTGTTTACAATGAGCAGTTCTTC

J gene: TRBJ2-7
clone size: few
V gene: TRBV12-3/TRBV12-4
CDR3 length: 11
D gene: NA
CDR3 protein: CASNGGREQYF
CDR3 DNA: TGTGCCAGCAATGGCGGCCGCGAGCAGTACTTC